This T cell receptor (beta chain) was sequenced in a study of blood T cell repertoires in COVID-19. The protocol was immunoSEQ multiplex PCR, while the TCRdb copy is restricted to in-frame clones and leaves out a portion. The top ten clones hold 2% to 2.5% of a sample with 45,000 or so clones, around 87% of them seen once. Germline V gene data show CDR1 as LNHDA and CDR2 as SQIVND (reference sequence). Germline trimming cut 10 bases from V and 5 bases from J; bases unmatched to any gene: 7. The CDR3 length is 12 residues. V and J are TRBV19 and TRBJ2-5, with 7 bases lining up with TRBD2. Input material: peripheral blood. The source of this sequence is a woman of 80 years or more with COVID-19, enrolled during active disease. The CDR3 DNA is TGTGCCACTAGGGAGGGCGGGGAGACCCAGTACTTC. Its protein product is CATREGGETQYF. The entire variable domain, with the rest obtained from reference TRBV19 and TRBJ2-5, is as follows: DGGITQSPKYLFRKEGQNVTLSCEQNLNHDAMYWYRQDPGQGLRLIYYSQIVNDFQKGDIAEGYSVSREKKESFPLTVTSAQKNPTAFYLCATREGGETQYFGPGTRLLVL.